This paragraph covers one T cell receptor beta chain sequence. Antigen: not known. These data come from a study of beta chain features in type 1 diabetes. Study summary: All samples together contributed 100 million to 120 million sorted cells for examination. Study-level findings and limits: Compared with healthy donors, patients appeared to share more similar naive, central memory and regulatory TCRB repertoires.

The CDR3 has 14 amino acids. Trimming removed 4 bases from V and 7 bases from J; junction bases left unmatched: 11. Germline V gives CDR1 SQVTM, CDR2 ANQGSEA. All of the isolated RNA was reverse transcribed, so expressed TCRB transcripts were sequenced. Generated by immunoSEQ multiplex PCR, the TCRdb table keeps only in-frame clones and is missing some. The profile shows roughly 500,000 clones, roughly 31% of them singletons. The sequenced material came from naive CD4+ T cells from blood. The TCR originated in a young man in good health. This chain links TRBV29-1 with TRBJ2-5; 8 bases are a match to TRBD2. CDR3 region: CSVGLAGYGGTQYF. CDR3 DNA sequence: TGCAGCGTTGGGCTAGCGGGCTATGGAGGGACCCAGTACTTC.